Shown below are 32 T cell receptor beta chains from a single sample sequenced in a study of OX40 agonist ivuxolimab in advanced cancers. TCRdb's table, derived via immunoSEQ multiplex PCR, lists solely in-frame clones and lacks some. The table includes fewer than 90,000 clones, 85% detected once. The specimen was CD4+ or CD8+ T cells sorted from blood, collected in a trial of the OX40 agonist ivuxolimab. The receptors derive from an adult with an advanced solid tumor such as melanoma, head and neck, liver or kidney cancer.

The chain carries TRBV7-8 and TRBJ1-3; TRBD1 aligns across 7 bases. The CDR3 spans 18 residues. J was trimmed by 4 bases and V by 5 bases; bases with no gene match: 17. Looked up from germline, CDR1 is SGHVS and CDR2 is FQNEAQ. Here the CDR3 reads CASSPTRPGQIRGNTIYF. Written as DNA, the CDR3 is TGTGCCAGCAGCCCGACCCGCCCGGGACAGATTCGAGGAAACACCATATATTTT.

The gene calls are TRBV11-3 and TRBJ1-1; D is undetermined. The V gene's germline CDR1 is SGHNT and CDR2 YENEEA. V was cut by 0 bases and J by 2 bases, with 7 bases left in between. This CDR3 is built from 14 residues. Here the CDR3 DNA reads TGTGCCAGCAGCTTAGATGGGGTTAACACTGAAGCTTTCTTT. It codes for CASSLDGVNTEAFF.

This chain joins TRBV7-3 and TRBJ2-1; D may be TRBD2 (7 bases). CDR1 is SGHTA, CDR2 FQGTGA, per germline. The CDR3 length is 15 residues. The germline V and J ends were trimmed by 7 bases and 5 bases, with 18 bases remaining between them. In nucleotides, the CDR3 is TGTGCCAGCACCCTCATGAGCGGGACAAACAATGAGCAGTTCTTC. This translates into CASTLMSGTNNEQFF.

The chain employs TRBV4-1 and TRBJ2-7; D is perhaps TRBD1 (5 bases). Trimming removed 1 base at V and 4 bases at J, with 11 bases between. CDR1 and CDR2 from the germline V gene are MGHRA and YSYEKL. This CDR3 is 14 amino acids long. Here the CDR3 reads CASSQGQGLYEQYF. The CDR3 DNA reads TGCGCCAGCAGCCAAGGCCAGGGCCTATACGAGCAGTACTTC.

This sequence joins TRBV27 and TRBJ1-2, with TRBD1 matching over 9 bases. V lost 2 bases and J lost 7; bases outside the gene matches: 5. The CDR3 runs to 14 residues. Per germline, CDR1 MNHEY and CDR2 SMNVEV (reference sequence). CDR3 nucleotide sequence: TGTGCCAGCAGTTTAAAGGGACAGGGTGTTGGCTACACCTTC. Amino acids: CASSLKGQGVGYTF.

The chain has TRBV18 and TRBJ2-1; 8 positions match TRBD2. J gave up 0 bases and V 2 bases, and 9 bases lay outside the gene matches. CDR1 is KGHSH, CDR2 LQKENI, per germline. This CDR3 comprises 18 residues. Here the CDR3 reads CASSPALAGLSSYNEQFF. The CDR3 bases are TGTGCCAGCTCACCAGCCCTAGCGGGCTTGAGCTCCTACAATGAGCAGTTCTTC. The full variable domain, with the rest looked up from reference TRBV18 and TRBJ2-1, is NAGVMQNPRHLVRRRGQEARLRCSPMKGHSHVYWYRQLPEEGLKFMVYLQKENIIDESGMPKERFSAEFPKEGPSILRIQQVVRGDSAAYFCASSPALAGLSSYNEQFFGPGTRLTVL.

The CDR3 reads CASSIDLERSGGTEAFF. The CDR3 nucleotides read TGTGCCAGTAGTATAGATTTGGAGCGATCAGGGGGCACTGAAGCTTTCTTT. The chain uses TRBV19 and TRBJ1-1; 7 bases line up with TRBD1. The CDR3 runs 17 residues. The V gene end was trimmed by 0 bases and the J gene end by 4 bases; junction bases not matched to a gene: 11. Germline lookup yields CDR1 LNHDA and CDR2 SQIVND (reference sequence). Using reference TRBV19 and TRBJ1-1 for the parts outside the CDR3, the full variable domain is DGGITQSPKYLFRKEGQNVTLSCEQNLNHDAMYWYRQDPGQGLRLIYYSQIVNDFQKGDIAEGYSVSREKKESFPLTVTSAQKNPTAFYLCASSIDLERSGGTEAFFGQGTRLTVV.

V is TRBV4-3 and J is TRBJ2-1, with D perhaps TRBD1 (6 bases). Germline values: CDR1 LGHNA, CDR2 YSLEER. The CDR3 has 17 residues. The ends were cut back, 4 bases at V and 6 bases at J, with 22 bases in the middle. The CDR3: CASSRRGSGQGSNEQFF. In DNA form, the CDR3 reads TGCGCCAGCAGCCGACGAGGCTCGGGTCAGGGGAGCAATGAGCAGTTCTTC.

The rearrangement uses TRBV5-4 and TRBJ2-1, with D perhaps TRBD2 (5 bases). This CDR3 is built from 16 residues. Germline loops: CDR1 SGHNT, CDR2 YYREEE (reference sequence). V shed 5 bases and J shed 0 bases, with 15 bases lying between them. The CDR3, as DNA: TGTGCCAGCAGATCCCGGACTGGGAGCTCCTACAATGAGCAGTTCTTC. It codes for CASRSRTGSSYNEQFF.

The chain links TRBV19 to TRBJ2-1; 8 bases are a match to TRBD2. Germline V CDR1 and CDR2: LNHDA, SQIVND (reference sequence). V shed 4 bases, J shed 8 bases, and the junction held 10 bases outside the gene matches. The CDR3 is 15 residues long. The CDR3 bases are TGTGCCAGTAGTAGACGGGAGGGCCGGGTCGATGAGCAGTTCTTC. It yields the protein CASSRREGRVDEQFF.

CDR3 coding DNA: TGTGCCAGCAGCGTAGTGGAGACCGCACCCCTCCACTTT. Translation gives CASSVVETAPLHF. The genes are TRBV9 and TRBJ1-6; no clear D. V dropped 0 bases and J dropped 11 bases, with 9 bases sitting between them. The CDR3 is made up of 13 amino acids. Germline CDR1 is SGDLS and CDR2 is YYNGEE.

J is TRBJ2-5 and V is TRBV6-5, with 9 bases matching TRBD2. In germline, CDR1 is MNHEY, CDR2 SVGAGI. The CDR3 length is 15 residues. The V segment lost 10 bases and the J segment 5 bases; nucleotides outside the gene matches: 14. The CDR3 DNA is TGTGCCACCGCGGGGGGGGGCCTCCTTCGGGAGACCCAGTACTTC. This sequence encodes CATAGGGLLRETQYF.

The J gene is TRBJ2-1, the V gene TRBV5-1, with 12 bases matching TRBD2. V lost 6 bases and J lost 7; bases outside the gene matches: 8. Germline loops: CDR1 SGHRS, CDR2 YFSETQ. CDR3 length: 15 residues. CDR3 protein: CASTYLAGGPNEQFF. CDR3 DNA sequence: TGCGCCAGCACCTATCTAGCGGGGGGGCCAAATGAGCAGTTCTTC.

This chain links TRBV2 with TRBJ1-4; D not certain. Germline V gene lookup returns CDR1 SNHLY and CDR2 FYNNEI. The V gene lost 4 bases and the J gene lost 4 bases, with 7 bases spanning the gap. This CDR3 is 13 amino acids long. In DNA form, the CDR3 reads TGTGCCAGCAGTGTGGACCTTAATGAAAAACTGTTTTTT. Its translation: CASSVDLNEKLFF.

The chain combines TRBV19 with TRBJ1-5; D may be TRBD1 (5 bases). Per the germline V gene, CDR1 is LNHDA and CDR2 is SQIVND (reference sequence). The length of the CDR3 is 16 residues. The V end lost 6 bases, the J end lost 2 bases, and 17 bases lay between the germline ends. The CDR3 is CASSRVGQGGNQPQHF. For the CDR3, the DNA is TGTGCCAGTAGCCGAGTAGGGCAGGGCGGCAATCAGCCCCAGCATTTT.

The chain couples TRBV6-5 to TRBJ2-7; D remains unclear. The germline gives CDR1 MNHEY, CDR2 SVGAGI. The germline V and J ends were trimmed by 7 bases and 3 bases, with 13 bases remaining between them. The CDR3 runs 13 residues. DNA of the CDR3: TGTGCCAGCACCTTTACCGCATTCTACGAGCAGTACTTC. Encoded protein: CASTFTAFYEQYF.

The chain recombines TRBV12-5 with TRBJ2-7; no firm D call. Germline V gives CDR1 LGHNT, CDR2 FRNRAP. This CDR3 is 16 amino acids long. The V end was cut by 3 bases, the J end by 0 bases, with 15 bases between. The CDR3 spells CASGFSPATTSYEQYF. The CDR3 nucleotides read TGTGCTAGTGGTTTCTCTCCAGCCACAACCTCCTACGAGCAGTACTTC.

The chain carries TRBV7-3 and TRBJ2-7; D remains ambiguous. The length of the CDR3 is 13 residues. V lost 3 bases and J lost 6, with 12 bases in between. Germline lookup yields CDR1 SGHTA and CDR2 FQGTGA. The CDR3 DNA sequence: TGTGCCAGCAGCTTTGACCCAGTTGGCGAGCAGTACTTC. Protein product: CASSFDPVGEQYF.

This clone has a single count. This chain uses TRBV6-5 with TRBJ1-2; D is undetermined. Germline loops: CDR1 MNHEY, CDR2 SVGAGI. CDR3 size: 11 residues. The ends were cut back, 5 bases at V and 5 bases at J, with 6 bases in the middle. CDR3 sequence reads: CASSASYGYTF. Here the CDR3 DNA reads TGTGCCAGCAGTGCCTCTTATGGCTACACCTTC.

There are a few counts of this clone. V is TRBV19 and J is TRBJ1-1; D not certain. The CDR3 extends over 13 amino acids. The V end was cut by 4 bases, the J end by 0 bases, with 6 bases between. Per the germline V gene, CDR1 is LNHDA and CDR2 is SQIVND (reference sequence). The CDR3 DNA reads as TGTGCCAGTAGTACCTATTTGAACACTGAAGCTTTCTTT. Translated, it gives CASSTYLNTEAFF.

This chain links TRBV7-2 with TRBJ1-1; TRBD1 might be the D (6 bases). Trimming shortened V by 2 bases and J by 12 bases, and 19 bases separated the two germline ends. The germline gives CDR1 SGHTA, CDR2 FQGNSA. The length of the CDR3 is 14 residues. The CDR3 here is CASSLLGGSYPPFF. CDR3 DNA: TGTGCCAGCAGCTTACTGGGGGGCAGTTATCCACCTTTCTTT.

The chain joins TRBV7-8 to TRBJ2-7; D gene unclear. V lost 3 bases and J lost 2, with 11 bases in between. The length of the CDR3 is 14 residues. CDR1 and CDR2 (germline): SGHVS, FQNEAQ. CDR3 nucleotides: TGTGCCAGCAGCTTGCATTGGATCACCTACGAGCAGTACTTC. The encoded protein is CASSLHWITYEQYF.

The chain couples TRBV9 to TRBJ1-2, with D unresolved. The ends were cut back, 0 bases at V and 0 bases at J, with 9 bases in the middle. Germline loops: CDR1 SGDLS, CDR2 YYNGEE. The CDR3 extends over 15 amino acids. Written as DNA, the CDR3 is TGTGCCAGCAGCGTAGGGCAGACCCCTAACTATGGCTACACCTTC. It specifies CASSVGQTPNYGYTF.

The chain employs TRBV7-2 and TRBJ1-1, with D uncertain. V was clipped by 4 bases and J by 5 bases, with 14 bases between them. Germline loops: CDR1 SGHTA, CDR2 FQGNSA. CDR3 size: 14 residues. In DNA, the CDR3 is TGTGCCAGCAGCTCCCGATCCGGCGGGACTGAAGCTTTCTTT. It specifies CASSSRSGGTEAFF.

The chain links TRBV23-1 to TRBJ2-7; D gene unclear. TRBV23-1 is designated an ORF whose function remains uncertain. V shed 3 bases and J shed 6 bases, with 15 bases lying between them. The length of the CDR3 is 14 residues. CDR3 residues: CASSHPPVRCEQYF. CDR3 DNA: TGCGCCAGCAGTCACCCCCCTGTGAGGTGCGAGCAGTACTTC.

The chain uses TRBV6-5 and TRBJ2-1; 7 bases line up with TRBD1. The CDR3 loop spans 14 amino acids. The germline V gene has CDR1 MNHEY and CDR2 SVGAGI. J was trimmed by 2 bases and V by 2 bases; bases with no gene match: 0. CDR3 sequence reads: CASSYQGAYNEQFF. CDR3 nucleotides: TGTGCCAGCAGTTACCAGGGGGCCTACAATGAGCAGTTCTTC.

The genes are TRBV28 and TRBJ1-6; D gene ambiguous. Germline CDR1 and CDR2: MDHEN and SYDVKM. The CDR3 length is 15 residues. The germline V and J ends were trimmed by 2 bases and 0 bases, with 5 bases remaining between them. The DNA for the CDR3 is TGTGCCAGCAGTTTAGGCCGCTCCTATAATTCACCCCTCCACTTT. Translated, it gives CASSLGRSYNSPLHF.

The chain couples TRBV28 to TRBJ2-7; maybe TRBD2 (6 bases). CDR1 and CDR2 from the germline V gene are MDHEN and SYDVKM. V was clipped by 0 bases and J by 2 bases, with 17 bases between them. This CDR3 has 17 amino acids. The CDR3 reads CASSLWGSGVGTYEQYF. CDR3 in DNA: TGTGCCAGCAGTTTATGGGGCTCGGGGGTTGGTACCTACGAGCAGTACTTC.

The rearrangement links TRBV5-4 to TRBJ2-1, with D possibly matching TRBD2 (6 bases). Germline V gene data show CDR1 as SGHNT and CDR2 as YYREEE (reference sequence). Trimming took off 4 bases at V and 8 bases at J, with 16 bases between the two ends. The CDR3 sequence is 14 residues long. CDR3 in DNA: TGTGCCAGCAGCCAACCCACGGGAGTTGATGAGCAGTTCTTC. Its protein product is CASSQPTGVDEQFF. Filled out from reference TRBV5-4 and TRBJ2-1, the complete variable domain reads ETGVTQSPTHLIKTRGQQVTLRCSSQSGHNTVSWYQQALGQGPQFIFQYYREEENGRGNFPPRFSGLQFPNYSSELNVNALELDDSALYLCASSQPTGVDEQFFGPGTRLTVL.

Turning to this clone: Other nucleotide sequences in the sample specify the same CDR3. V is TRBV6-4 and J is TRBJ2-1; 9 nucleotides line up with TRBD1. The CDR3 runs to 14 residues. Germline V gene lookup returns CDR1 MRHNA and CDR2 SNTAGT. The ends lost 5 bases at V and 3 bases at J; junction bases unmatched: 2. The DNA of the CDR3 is TGTGCCAGCAGTCGGGACAGGGACTACAATGAGCAGTTCTTC. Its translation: CASSRDRDYNEQFF.

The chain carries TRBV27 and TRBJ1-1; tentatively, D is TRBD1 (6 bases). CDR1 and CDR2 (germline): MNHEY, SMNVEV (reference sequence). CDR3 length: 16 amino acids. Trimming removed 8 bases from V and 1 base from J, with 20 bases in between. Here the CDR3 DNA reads TGTGCCAGCCATCCACGGGGGGCTCGACGGAACACTGAAGCTTTCTTT. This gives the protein CASHPRGARRNTEAFF.

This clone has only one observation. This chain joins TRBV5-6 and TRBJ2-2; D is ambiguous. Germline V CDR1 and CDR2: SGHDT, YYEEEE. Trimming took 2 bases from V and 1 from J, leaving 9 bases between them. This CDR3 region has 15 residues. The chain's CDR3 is CASSFFARNTGELFF. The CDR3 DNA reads TGTGCCAGCAGCTTCTTTGCGAGGAACACCGGGGAGCTGTTTTTT.